This TCR beta chain stems from a study of blood T cell repertoires in COVID-19. With V trimmed by 3 bases and J by 0 bases, 5 bases remained unmatched. The CDR3 sequence is 16 residues long. Germline lookup yields CDR1 DFQATT and CDR2 SNEGSKA (reference sequence). Assay: immunoSEQ multiplex PCR; the TCRdb copy retains only in-frame clones and omits some. The sample records tens of thousands of clones, approximately 80% being singletons. The clonotype originates from a woman aged 60-70 years with acute or convalescent COVID-19. The sequenced material came from peripheral blood. The rearrangement links TRBV20-1 to TRBJ2-5; TRBD2 agrees at 12 bases. The CDR3 reads CSASPPSGGDQETQYF. CDR3 sequence (DNA): TGCAGTGCTAGTCCCCCTAGCGGGGGGGACCAAGAGACCCAGTACTTC.